The rows below give T cell receptor beta chains drawn from one sample of a study of molecular identifiers for immune sequencing clone quantification. One entry per CDR3 protein results from TCRdb running MiXCR on the PCR reads. The data show 65,000 to 70,000 distinct CDR3 sequences, 15% to 20% seen once. The sequencing sample was made of naive CD8+ T cells from blood, with Jurkat cell RNA spiked in. The receptor source for this set is a human donor in good health. Some libraries in this study had Jurkat cell RNA spiked in. Each CDR3 is given with its conserved first and last residue. Expanded clones get a size class; other rows say once, few or many, or leave the size out.

CASSDQSRAFF | TRBV25-1 | 11 | NA
CASSGYSYNEQFF | TRBV19 | 13 | NA
CASSPRLGPNEQYF | TRBV4-1 | 14 | many
CASRWALTGPGELFF | TRBV6-9 | 15 | NA
CASSLERGRSPSYEQYF | TRBV7-2 | 17 | many
CASSQGVGIVSYEQYF | TRBV4-1 | 16 | many
CASSSGGDFTPGANVLTF | TRBV7-9 | 18 | many
CASSQYGTPTYEQYF | TRBV28 | 15 | many
CASSKAPENTEAFF | TRBV21-1 | 14 | many
CASRRYNEQFF | TRBV27 | 11 | many
CASSFGPRTNSYEQYF | TRBV11-2 | 16 | NA
CASSPAGSSPPLHF | TRBV27 | 14 | few
CASSLEGQGQSFNQPQHF | TRBV7-8 | 18 | many
CASSLSLAGSYNEQFF | TRBV27 | 16 | many
CSVEVTTSAEQYF | TRBV29-1 | 13 | few
CASRGTVGYQPQHF | TRBV12-3/TRBV12-4 | 14 | many
CASSPRGGDTQYF | TRBV3-1 | 13 | NA
CASSYLGGQGYEQYF | TRBV6-5 | 15 | NA
CASSLSGTRVVDEQFF | TRBV7-3 | 16 | NA
CAGSPNGGQGTHEQYF | TRBV3-1 | 16 | NA
CASSLRSGRQLGEQYF | TRBV11-2 | 16 | NA
CASSYGTVGYEQYF | TRBV6-5 | 14 | many
CTSSQAEPQHF | TRBV1 | 11 | many
CASSLVQPESSDTQYF | TRBV27 | 16 | NA
CASSPVGGDPNEKLFF | TRBV11-2 | 16 | few
CATSLAANYEQYF | TRBV6-5 | 13 | many
CASSPDANQKETQYF | TRBV7-2 | 15 | many
CASSFGQGARGEAFF | TRBV5-8 | 15 | few
CASSQGRAPYEQYF | TRBV3-1 | 14 | many
CASSTGASNEQFF | TRBV11-2 | 13 | few
CASSLGFFDRLRYTGELFF | TRBV7-9 | 19 | many
CAALGGDQPQHF | TRBV6-6 | 12 | many
CASTPEEPGELFF | TRBV7-9 | 13 | many
CASSQEVPVSSYNEQFF | TRBV4-3 | 17 | many
CASSGEGYFGTDTQYF | TRBV5-1 | 16 | NA
CASRDPGLAGGPNTGELFF | TRBV11-2 | 19 | many
CASSLSTEDTQYF | TRBV13 | 13 | many
CASSPPSGEQYF | TRBV7-6 | 12 | many
CASSQDYSPTGFEQFF | TRBV4-3 | 16 | NA
CASSPLSTGELFF | TRBV3-1 | 13 | many
CASSTSLYEQYF | TRBV7-2 | 12 | few
CASSSSGAYNEQFF | TRBV7-2 | 14 | many
CATVAVLSGNEQFF | TRBV24-1 | 14 | NA
CASRNSEGETQYF | TRBV7-9 | 13 | NA
CASSQSGFLSSGELFF | TRBV23-1 | 16 | many
CASSHRPPRAGNTIYF | TRBV14 | 16 | many
CASGSGWSILTGEPFF | TRBV6-6 | 16 | NA
CASSLRGPETQYF | TRBV6-6 | 13 | NA
CATSDGTISNQPQHF | TRBV24-1 | 15 | few
CASSYGQGISNQPQHF | TRBV6-5 | 16 | many
CASSLDGGFTDTRYF | TRBV7-9 | 15 | once
CASSAGEDYEQYF | TRBV19 | 13 | many
CASSLEPHSSYEQYF | TRBV7-2 | 15 | many